A selection of T cell receptor beta chains follows, all from one sample in a study of persistence of HIV-infected CD4 T cells. Clones were sequenced by immunoSEQ multiplex PCR, and TCRdb holds only the in-frame ones, with some missing. The sample shows tens of thousands of clones, about 80% of them seen only once. Their antigens remain unidentified. Sequenced here: CD4+ T cells sorted from PBMCs after roughly 18-hour stimulation, sampled from a patient who received antiretroviral therapy. The origin of the receptors is an adult man with HIV who was CMV-seropositive. Both conserved end residues are trimmed from each CDR3. A clone size is listed for some rows: how often the clone was seen (once, few, many), or a class if it is expanded.

j_gene | v_gene | abundance | CDR3aa
TRBJ2-3 | TRBV2 | once | ASRKTGQGRGTDTQY
TRBJ1-2 | TRBV30 | - | AWSAGFYGYT
TRBJ2-7 | TRBV20-1 | - | SAQDYEQY
TRBJ2-2 | TRBV7-3 | - | ASSPTSDTGELF
TRBJ2-7 | TRBV27 | - | ASSFKPGVLIYEQY
TRBJ2-5 | TRBV5-1 | - | ASRISAGQETQY
TRBJ1-3 | TRBV12-3/TRBV12-4 | - | ASSAYGGNTIY
TRBJ1-6 | TRBV27 | - | ASSASGGSGNSPLH
TRBJ2-1 | TRBV7-3 | - | ASSLPGTRGSLEQF
TRBJ1-1 | TRBV27 | - | ASSLFNTGANTEAF
TRBJ1-4 | TRBV10-3 | - | AVRVGEKLF
TRBJ1-6 | TRBV5-5 | once | ASSLLWGLSNSPLH
TRBJ1-5 | TRBV5-6 | - | ASSLGFNQPQH
TRBJ2-3 | TRBV6-2/TRBV6-3 | - | ASSWTSGRNTDTQY
TRBJ1-2 | TRBV5-4 | - | ASSILTAYMRGYT
TRBJ2-1 | TRBV10-3 | - | AISEGPTGASNEQF
TRBJ1-1 | TRBV16 | - | ASSLAPRENTEAF
TRBJ2-7 | TRBV19 | - | ASSSAGDLLDSSYEQY
TRBJ1-2 | TRBV5-4 | - | ASSLVGAGGYT
TRBJ2-2 | TRBV4-3 | once | ASSQDGRPNTGELF
TRBJ1-1 | TRBV25-1 | few | ASSESRQAMGEAF
TRBJ2-3 | TRBV5-1 | once | ASRAGLAGGTDTQY
TRBJ1-2 | TRBV6-1 | - | ASSDSYYGYT
TRBJ2-7 | TRBV5-1 | - | ASSKGQGAYEQY
TRBJ1-1 | TRBV18 | - | ASSRGQAYGEAF
TRBJ1-5 | TRBV7-2 | - | ASSLEAGEYQPQH
TRBJ2-7 | TRBV4-2 | few | ASSQDLGRGAYEQY